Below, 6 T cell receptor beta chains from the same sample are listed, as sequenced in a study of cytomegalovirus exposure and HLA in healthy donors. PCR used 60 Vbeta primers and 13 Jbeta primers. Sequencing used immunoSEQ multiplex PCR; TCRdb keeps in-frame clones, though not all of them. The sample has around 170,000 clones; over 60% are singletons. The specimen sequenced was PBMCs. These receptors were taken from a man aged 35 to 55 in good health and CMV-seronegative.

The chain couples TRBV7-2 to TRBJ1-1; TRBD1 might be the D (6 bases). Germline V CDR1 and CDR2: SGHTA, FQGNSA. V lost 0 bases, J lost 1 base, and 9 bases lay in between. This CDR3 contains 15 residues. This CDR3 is CASSLAQGWNTEAFF. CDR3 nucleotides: TGTGCCAGCAGCTTAGCGCAGGGGTGGAACACTGAAGCTTTCTTT. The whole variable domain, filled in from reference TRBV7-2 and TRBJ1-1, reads GAGVSQSPSNKVTEKGKDVELRCDPISGHTALYWYRQSLGQGLEFLIYFQGNSAPDKSGLPSDRFSAERTGGSVSTLTIQRTQQEDSAVYLCASSLAQGWNTEAFFGQGTRLTVV.

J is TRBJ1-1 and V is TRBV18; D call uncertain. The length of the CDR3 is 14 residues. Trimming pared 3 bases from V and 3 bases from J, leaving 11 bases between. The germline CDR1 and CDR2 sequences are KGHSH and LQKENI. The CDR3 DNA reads TGTGCCAGCTCACCGAACCGGCAGGACACTGAAGCTTTCTTT. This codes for CASSPNRQDTEAFF.

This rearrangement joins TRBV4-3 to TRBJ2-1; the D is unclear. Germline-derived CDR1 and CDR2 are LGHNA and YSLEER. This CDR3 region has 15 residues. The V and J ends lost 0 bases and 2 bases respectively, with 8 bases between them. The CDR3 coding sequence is TGCGCCAGCAGCCAAGATGCAGACACCTACAATGAGCAGTTCTTC. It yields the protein CASSQDADTYNEQFF.

The CDR3 bases are TGTGCCAGCAGAGGGGGAACTGAAGCTTTCTTT. Its protein is CASRGGTEAFF. This chain joins TRBV6-5 and TRBJ1-1, with a tentative D call TRBD1 (6 bases). The V gene lost 6 bases and the J gene lost 5 bases, with 7 bases spanning the gap. The CDR3 spans 11 residues. Per germline, CDR1 MNHEY and CDR2 SVGAGI.

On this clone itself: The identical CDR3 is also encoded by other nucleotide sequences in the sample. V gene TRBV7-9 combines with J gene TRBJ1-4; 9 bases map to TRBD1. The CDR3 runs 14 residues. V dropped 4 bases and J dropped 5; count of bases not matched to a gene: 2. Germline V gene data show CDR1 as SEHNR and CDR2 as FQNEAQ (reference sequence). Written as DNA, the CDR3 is TGTGCCAGCAGCTCGGACAGGGGCAATGAAAAACTGTTTTTT. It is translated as CASSSDRGNEKLFF.

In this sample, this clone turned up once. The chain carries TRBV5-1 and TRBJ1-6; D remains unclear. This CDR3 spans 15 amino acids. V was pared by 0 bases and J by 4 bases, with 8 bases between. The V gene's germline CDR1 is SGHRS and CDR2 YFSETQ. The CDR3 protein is CASSLATDYNSPLHF. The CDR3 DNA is TGCGCCAGCAGCTTGGCCACAGATTATAATTCACCCCTCCACTTT.